The source of this T cell receptor (beta chain) is a study of blood T cell repertoires in COVID-19. The overall study: The samples span acute and convalescent COVID-19 from the United States, Italy and Spain. From T cells, B-cell-depleted T cells, or PBMCs came the material, which was cDNA or gDNA.

Authors' data handling: Scientists estimated how many nucleated cells there were by amplifying reference gene primers. Generated by immunoSEQ multiplex PCR, the TCRdb table keeps only in-frame clones and is missing some. V and J calls and clone size are copied from that table; D and trimming were computed from the DNA. The sample has around 180,000 clones, 88% seen once. Germline CDR1 SGHRS, CDR2 YFSETQ. J gave up 4 bases and V 5 bases, and 4 bases lay outside the gene matches. This CDR3 spans 13 amino acids. The sequence derives from a man aged 55 to 69 with acute or convalescent COVID-19. This chain links TRBV5-1 with TRBJ1-2; 8 bases agree with TRBD1. Material for sequencing was peripheral blood. The CDR3 reads CASRVGQGYGYTF. The CDR3 DNA reads TGCGCCAGCAGGGTAGGACAGGGCTATGGCTACACCTTC. The full variable domain, with the rest looked up from reference TRBV5-1 and TRBJ1-2, is KAGVTQTPRYLIKTRGQQVTLSCSPISGHRSVSWYQQTPGQGLQFLFEYFSETQRNKGNFPGRFSGRQFSNSRSEMNVSTLELGDSALYLCASRVGQGYGYTFGSGTRLTVV.